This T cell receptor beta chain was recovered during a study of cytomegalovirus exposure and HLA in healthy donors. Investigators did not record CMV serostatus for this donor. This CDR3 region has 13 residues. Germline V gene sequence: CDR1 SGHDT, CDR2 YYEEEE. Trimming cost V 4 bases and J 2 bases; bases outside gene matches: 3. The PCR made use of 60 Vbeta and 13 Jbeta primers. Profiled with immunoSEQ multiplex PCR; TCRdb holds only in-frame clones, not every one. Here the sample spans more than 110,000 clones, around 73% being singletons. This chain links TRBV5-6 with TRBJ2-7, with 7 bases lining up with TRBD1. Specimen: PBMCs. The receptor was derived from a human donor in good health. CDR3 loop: CASSKGQTYEQYF. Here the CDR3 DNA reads TGTGCCAGCAGCAAGGGACAGACCTACGAGCAGTACTTC.